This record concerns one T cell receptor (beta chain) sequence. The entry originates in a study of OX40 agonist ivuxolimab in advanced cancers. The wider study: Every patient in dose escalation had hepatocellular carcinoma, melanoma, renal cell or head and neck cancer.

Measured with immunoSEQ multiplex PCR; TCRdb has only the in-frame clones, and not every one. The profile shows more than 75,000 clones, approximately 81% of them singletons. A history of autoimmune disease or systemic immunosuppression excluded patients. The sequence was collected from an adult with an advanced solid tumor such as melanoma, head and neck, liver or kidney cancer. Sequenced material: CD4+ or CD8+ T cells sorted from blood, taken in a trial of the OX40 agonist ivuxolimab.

The CDR3 region is CASKRGGFEQFF. DNA of the CDR3: TGTGCCAGCAAAAGGGGGGGGTTTGAGCAGTTCTTC. The chain combines TRBV28 with TRBJ2-1; weak D call: TRBD2 (7 bases). The ends were cut back, 7 bases at V and 9 bases at J, with 13 bases in the middle. The CDR3 runs to 12 residues. CDR1 MDHEN and CDR2 SYDVKM come from the germline V gene.